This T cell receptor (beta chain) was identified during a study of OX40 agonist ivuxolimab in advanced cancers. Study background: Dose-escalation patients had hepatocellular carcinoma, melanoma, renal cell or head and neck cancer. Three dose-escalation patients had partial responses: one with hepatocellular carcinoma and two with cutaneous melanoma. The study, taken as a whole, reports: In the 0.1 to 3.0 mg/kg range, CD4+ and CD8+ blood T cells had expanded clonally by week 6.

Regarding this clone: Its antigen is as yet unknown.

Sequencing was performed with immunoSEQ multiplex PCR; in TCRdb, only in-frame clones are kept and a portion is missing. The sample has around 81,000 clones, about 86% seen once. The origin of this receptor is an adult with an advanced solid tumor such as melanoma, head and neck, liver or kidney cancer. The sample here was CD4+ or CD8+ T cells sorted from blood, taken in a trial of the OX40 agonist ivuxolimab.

The chain's CDR3 is CATQGATGELFF. The CDR3 DNA sequence: TGTGCCACCCAAGGCGCTACCGGGGAGCTGTTTTTT. V gene TRBV15 combines with J gene TRBJ2-2; D unresolved. Trimming pared 8 bases from V and 5 bases from J, leaving 9 bases between. The CDR3 runs to 12 residues. Germline CDR1 LNHNV, CDR2 YYDKDF (reference sequence).